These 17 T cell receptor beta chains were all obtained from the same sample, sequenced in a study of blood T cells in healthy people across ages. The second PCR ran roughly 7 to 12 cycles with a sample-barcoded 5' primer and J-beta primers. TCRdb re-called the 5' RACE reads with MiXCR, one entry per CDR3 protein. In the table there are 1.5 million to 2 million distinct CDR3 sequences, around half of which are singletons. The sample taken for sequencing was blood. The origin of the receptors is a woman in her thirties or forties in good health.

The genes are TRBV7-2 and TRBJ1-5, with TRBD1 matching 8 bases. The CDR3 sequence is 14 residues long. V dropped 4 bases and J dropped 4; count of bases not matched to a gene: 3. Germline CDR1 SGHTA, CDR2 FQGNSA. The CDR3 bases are TGTGCCAGCAGCTCGGGACAGGTAAATCAGCCCCAGCATTTT. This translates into CASSSGQVNQPQHF.

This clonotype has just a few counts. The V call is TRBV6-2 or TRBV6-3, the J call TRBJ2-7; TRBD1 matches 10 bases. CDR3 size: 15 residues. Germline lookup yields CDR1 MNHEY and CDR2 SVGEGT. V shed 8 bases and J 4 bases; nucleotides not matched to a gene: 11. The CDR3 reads CASRPAGQGTYEQYF. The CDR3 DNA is TGTGCCAGCCGTCCCGCGGGACAGGGGACGTACGAGCAGTACTTC.

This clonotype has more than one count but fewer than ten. This CDR3 is CSASYQGSVYGYTF. In DNA form, the CDR3 reads TGCAGTGCTAGCTACCAGGGATCGGTCTATGGCTACACCTTC. The chain uses TRBV20-1 and TRBJ1-2; D may be TRBD1 (5 bases). Germline V CDR1 and CDR2: DFQATT, SNEGSKA (reference sequence). The CDR3 length is 14 residues. Trimming shortened V by 3 bases and J by 4 bases, and 15 bases separated the two germline ends.

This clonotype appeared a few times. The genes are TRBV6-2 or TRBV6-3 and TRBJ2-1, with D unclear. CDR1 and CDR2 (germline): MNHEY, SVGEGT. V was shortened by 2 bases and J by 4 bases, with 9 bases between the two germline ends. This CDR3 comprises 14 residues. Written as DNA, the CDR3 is TGTGCCAGCAGTTACAGTCGAGTTTACAATGAGCAGTTCTTC. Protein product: CASSYSRVYNEQFF.

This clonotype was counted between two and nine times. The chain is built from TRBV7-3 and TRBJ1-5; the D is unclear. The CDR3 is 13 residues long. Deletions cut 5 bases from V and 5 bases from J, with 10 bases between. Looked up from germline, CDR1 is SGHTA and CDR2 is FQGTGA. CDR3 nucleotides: TGTGCCAGCAGCCGGACGGCCGATCAGCCCCAGCATTTT. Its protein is CASSRTADQPQHF.

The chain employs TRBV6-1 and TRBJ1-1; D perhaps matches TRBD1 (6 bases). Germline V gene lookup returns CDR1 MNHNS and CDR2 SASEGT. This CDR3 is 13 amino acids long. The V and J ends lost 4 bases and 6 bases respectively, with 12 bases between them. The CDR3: CASSAAGEAEAFF. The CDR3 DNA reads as TGTGCCAGCAGTGCCGCAGGGGAAGCTGAAGCTTTCTTT.

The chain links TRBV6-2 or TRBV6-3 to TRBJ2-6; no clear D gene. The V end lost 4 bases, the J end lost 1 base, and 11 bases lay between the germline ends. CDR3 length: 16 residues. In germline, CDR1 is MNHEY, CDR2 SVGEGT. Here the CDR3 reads CASSWAKGSGANVLTF. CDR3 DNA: TGTGCCAGCAGTTGGGCCAAAGGATCTGGGGCCAACGTCCTGACTTTC.

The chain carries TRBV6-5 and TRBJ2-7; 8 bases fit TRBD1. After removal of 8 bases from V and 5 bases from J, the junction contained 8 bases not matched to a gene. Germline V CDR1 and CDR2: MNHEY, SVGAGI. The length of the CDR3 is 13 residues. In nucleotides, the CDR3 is TGTGCCAGCCAAGGACAGGGTATCCACGAGCAGTACTTC. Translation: CASQGQGIHEQYF.

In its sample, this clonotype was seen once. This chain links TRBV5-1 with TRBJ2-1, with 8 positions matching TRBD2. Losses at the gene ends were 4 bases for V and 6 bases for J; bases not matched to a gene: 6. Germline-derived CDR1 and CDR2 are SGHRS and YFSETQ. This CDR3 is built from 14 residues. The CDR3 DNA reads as TGCGCCAGCAGCGTTTTAGCGGGGACCAATGAGCAGTTCTTC. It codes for CASSVLAGTNEQFF.

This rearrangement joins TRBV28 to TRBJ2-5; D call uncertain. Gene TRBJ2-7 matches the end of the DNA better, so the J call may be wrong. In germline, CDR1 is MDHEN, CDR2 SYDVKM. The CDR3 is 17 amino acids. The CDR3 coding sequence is TGTGCCAGCAGTCTACAATTGGGGTGGGTAGGGAACTACGAGCAGTACTTC. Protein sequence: CASSLQLGWVGNYEQYF.

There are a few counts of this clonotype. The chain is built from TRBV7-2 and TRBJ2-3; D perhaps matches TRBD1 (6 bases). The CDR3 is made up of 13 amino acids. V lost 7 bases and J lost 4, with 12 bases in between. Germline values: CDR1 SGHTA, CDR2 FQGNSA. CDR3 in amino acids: CASTDYRADTQYF. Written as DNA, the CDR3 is TGTGCCAGCACCGACTACAGGGCAGATACGCAGTATTTT.

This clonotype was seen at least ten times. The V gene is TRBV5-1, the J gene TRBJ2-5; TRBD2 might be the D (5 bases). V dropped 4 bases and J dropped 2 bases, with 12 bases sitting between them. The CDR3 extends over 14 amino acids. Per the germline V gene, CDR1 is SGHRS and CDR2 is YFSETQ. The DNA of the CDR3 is TGCGCCAGCAGCCCCGGACTTCGGCAAGAGACCCAGTACTTC. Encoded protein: CASSPGLRQETQYF. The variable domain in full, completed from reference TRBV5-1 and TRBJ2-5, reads KAGVTQTPRYLIKTRGQQVTLSCSPISGHRSVSWYQQTPGQGLQFLFEYFSETQRNKGNFPGRFSGRQFSNSRSEMNVSTLELGDSALYLCASSPGLRQETQYFGPGTRLLVL.

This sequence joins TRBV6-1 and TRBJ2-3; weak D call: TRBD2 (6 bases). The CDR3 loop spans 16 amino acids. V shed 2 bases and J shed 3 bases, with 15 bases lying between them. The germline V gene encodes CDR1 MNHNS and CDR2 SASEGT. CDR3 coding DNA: TGTGCCAGCAGTGAAATGGGACTCGAGGAAACAGATACGCAGTATTTT. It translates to CASSEMGLEETDTQYF.

The CDR3 here is CASSPGREQDEQFF. The DNA of the CDR3 is TGTGCCAGCAGTCCCGGACGGGAGCAGGACGAGCAGTTCTTC. The chain combines TRBV6-2 or TRBV6-3 with TRBJ2-1, with a possible D match to TRBD2 (6 bases). Germline V gene lookup returns CDR1 MNHEY and CDR2 SVGEGT. The CDR3 covers 14 residues. Deletions cut 5 bases from V and 10 bases from J, with 18 bases between.

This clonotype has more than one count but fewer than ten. As DNA, the CDR3 is TGTGCCAGCAGTTACGCCCCATACCTCCCGCTCCACAATGAGCAGTTCTTC. Translating gives CASSYAPYLPLHNEQFF. The J gene is TRBJ2-1, the V gene TRBV6-2 or TRBV6-3; D is uncertain. With 2 bases removed from V and 5 bases from J, the gap between germline ends came to 19 bases. The germline gives CDR1 MNHEY, CDR2 SVGEGT. This CDR3 is built from 17 residues.

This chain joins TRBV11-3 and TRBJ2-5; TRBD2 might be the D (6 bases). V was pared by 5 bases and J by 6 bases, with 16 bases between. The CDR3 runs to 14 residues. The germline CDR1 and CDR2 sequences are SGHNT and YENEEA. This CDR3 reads CASSQSRGSKTQYF. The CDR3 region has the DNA TGTGCCAGCAGCCAGAGCCGGGGGAGTAAGACCCAGTACTTC.

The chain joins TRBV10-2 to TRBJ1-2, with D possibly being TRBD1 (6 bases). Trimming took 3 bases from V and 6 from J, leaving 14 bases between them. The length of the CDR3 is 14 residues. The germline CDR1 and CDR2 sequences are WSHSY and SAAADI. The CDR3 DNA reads TGCGCCAGCAGTGAAACAGGGCGTCATGATGGCTACACCTTC. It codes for CASSETGRHDGYTF.